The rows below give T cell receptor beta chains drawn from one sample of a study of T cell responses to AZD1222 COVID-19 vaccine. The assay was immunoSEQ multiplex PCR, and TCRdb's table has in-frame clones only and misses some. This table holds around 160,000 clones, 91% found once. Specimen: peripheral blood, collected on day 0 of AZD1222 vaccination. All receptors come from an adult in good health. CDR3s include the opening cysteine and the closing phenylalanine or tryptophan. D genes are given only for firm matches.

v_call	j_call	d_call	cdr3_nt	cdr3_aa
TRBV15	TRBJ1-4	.	TGTGCCACCAGCTCCAGGGCCGGGGGTGAAAAACTGTTTTTT	CATSSRAGGEKLFF
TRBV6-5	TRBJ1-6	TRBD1	TGTGCCAGCCGGGACAGGTATAATTCACCCCTCCACTTT	CASRDRYNSPLHF
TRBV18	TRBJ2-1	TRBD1	TGTGCCAGCTCAAGGCAGGACAGGAGCTCCTACAATGAGCAGTTCTTC	CASSRQDRSSYNEQFF
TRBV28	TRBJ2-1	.	TGTGCCAGCTTCGAAACCTACAATGAGCAGTTCTTC	CASFETYNEQFF
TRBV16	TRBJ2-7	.	TGTGCCAGCAGCCACGGGTATTCCTACGAGCAGTACTTC	CASSHGYSYEQYF
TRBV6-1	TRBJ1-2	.	TGTGCCAGCAGTGAGTTTGCTGGCTACACCTTC	CASSEFAGYTF
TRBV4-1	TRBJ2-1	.	TGCGCCAGCAGCCAAGATCCTGAGGGTTCCTACAATGAGCAGTTCTTC	CASSQDPEGSYNEQFF
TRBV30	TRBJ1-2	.	TGTGCCTGGAGTGAAGCCCAGGGTCATGGCTACACCTTC	CAWSEAQGHGYTF
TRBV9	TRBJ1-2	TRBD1	TGTGCCAGCAGCCCAGGGGGGTTCTATGGCTACACCTTC	CASSPGGFYGYTF
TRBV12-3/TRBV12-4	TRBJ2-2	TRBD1	TGTGCCAGCAGGATACAGGGGGCCGGGGAGCTGTTTTTT	CASRIQGAGELFF
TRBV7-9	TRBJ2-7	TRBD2	TGTGCCAGCAGCCCCCTAGCGGGAGGTGGCGAGCAGTACTTC	CASSPLAGGGEQYF
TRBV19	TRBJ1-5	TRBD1	TGTGCCAGTAGTCACGGGAGACAGGGTCAGGGCAATCAGCCCCAGCATTTT	CASSHGRQGQGNQPQHF
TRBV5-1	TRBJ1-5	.	TGCGCCAGCAGCTCAGACGGATCCAATCAGCCCCAGCATTTT	CASSSDGSNQPQHF
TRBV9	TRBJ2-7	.	TGTGCCAGCAGCGTAGTGGGCAGCTCCTACGAGCAGTACTTC	CASSVVGSSYEQYF
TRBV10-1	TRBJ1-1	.	TGCGCCAGCAGCCCTTCGGGTGGGGGGACTGAAGCTTTCTTT	CASSPSGGGTEAFF
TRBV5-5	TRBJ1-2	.	TGTGCCAGCAGCTTGGACAGATATGGCTACACCTTC	CASSLDRYGYTF